The rows below give T cell receptor beta chains drawn from one sample of a study of neurological immune-mediated disorders. TCRdb reanalysed the 5' RACE reads using MiXCR and keeps one entry per CDR3 protein. The top ten hold around 4.4% of the sample, which has around 33,000 distinct CDR3 sequences, under 7.5% seen once. Sequences were obtained from PBMCs. The source of these receptors is a middle-aged woman in good health. Both conserved end residues are part of each CDR3. Each record gives: D gene, J gene, V gene, clone size, CDR3 protein, CDR3 DNA. D genes are given only for firm matches. Expanded clones are given a class, and other clones once, few, many or no size at all.

NA,TRBJ2-5,TRBV5-1,many,CASSLGSGETQYF,TGCGCCAGCAGCTTGGGGTCCGGAGAGACCCAGTACTTC
NA,TRBJ1-5,TRBV5-5,many,CASSWDGSRNQPQHF,TGTGCCAGCAGCTGGGACGGCTCCCGCAATCAGCCCCAGCATTTT
NA,TRBJ2-1,TRBV6-5,many,CASSWWNEQFF,TGTGCCAGCAGTTGGTGGAATGAGCAGTTCTTC
NA,TRBJ2-2,TRBV7-7,many,CASSLNPGGRGNTGELFF,TGTGCTAGCAGCTTAAATCCAGGAGGCAGGGGGAACACCGGGGAGCTGTTTTTT
TRBD2,TRBJ2-1,TRBV27,many,CASSLRGGGASYNEQFF,TGTGCCAGCAGTCTCCGCGGGGGGGGCGCCTCCTACAATGAGCAGTTCTTC
NA,TRBJ2-1,TRBV11-3,few,CASSPPGSLSYNEQFF,TGTGCCAGCAGCCCGCCCGGTTCCCTCTCCTACAATGAGCAGTTCTTC
NA,TRBJ1-2,TRBV5-1,many,CASSSQELVNGYTF,TGCGCCAGCAGCTCACAGGAGTTGGTCAATGGCTACACCTTC
TRBD2,TRBJ2-1,TRBV5-4,many,CASSMGPGLERHEQFF,TGTGCCAGCAGCATGGGCCCGGGACTAGAAAGGCATGAGCAGTTCTTC
NA,TRBJ1-5,TRBV20-1,many,CSARANWGSNQPQHF,TGCAGTGCTAGAGCCAATTGGGGTAGCAATCAGCCCCAGCATTTT
NA,TRBJ2-2,TRBV5-5,many,CASSVTVTGELFF,TGTGCCAGCAGCGTGACAGTCACCGGGGAGCTGTTTTTT
NA,TRBJ2-1,TRBV5-1,many,CASTGYNEQFF,TGCGCCAGCACAGGCTACAATGAGCAGTTCTTC
NA,TRBJ2-1,TRBV5-5,many,CASSLGREQFF,TGTGCCAGCAGCTTGGGGCGGGAGCAGTTCTTC
TRBD1,TRBJ1-1,TRBV5-1,many,CASSWTGENTEAFF,TGCGCCAGCAGCTGGACAGGGGAAAACACTGAAGCTTTCTTT
TRBD2,TRBJ2-3,TRBV28,many,CASSPGLAGGRDTQYF,TGTGCCAGCAGTCCAGGACTAGCGGGAGGGAGGGATACGCAGTATTTT
NA,TRBJ1-1,TRBV15,many,CATSTRPMNTEAFF,TGTGCCACCAGCACCAGACCGATGAACACTGAAGCTTTCTTT
NA,TRBJ1-5,TRBV5-1,many,CASSLQGQTNQPQHF,TGCGCCAGCAGCCTACAGGGCCAGACTAATCAGCCCCAGCATTTT
NA,TRBJ2-1,TRBV27,many,CASSQRGSYNEQFF,TGTGCCAGCAGTCAAAGGGGCTCCTACAATGAGCAGTTCTTC
NA,TRBJ2-6,TRBV12-3/TRBV12-4,many,CASRLGSLSGANVLTF,TGTGCCAGCAGACTTGGTTCCCTCTCTGGGGCCAACGTCCTGACTTTC
NA,TRBJ2-7,TRBV5-6,many,CASRPLGESYEQYF,TGTGCCAGCAGGCCCTTGGGGGAGTCTTACGAGCAGTACTTC
NA,TRBJ1-1,TRBV7-9,many,CASSSPNLRDTEAFF,TGTGCCAGCAGCTCGCCGAACCTACGGGACACTGAAGCTTTCTTT
NA,TRBJ1-1,TRBV5-5,many,CASSSQGTHEAFF,TGTGCCAGCAGCTCACAGGGAACCCATGAAGCTTTCTTT
NA,TRBJ1-5,TRBV4-1,many,CASSQDSEIVSNQPQHF,TGCGCCAGCAGCCAAGATTCCGAGATAGTTAGCAATCAGCCCCAGCATTTT
TRBD1,TRBJ1-3,TRBV30,many,CAWRTEGAKGNTIYF,TGTGCCTGGAGAACGGAGGGGGCGAAGGGAAACACCATATATTTT
NA,TRBJ2-3,TRBV20-1,many,CSGGGTGPTDTQYF,TGCAGTGGGGGGGGGACAGGACCCACAGATACGCAGTATTTT
TRBD1,TRBJ1-2,TRBV29-1,few,CSVEGQGRYGYTF,TGCAGCGTTGAAGGACAGGGGCGCTATGGCTACACCTTC
NA,TRBJ1-6,TRBV7-2,many,CASSLPAGPRAGSPLHF,TGTGCCAGCAGCTTGCCAGCCGGTCCCAGAGCAGGATCACCCCTCCACTTT
TRBD1,TRBJ1-1,TRBV29-1,many,CSVVRGSGQGAFF,TGCAGCGTCGTAAGGGGGTCGGGACAGGGAGCTTTCTTT
NA,TRBJ2-1,TRBV15,many,CATSREPPSGSSYNEQFF,TGTGCCACCAGCAGAGAGCCCCCATCGGGGAGCTCCTACAATGAGCAGTTCTTC
NA,TRBJ1-2,TRBV7-9,many,CASSLTQAIGYGYTF,TGTGCCAGCAGCTTAACCCAGGCCATCGGCTATGGCTACACCTTC
NA,TRBJ2-5,TRBV20-1,NA,CSARDPSGTETQYF,TGCAGTGCTAGAGATCCATCAGGGACGGAGACCCAGTACTTC
NA,TRBJ2-1,TRBV11-2,few,CASSLGRGSYNEQFF,TGTGCCAGCAGCTTAGGCCGGGGGTCCTACAATGAGCAGTTCTTC
NA,TRBJ1-2,TRBV5-1,many,CASSPGRDSPGSF,TGCGCCAGCAGCCCTGGCCGGGACTCCCCTGGGAGCTTC
NA,TRBJ2-2,TRBV5-6,many,CASSANDRRTGELFF,TGTGCCAGCAGCGCTAATGACAGGCGAACCGGGGAGCTGTTTTTT
NA,TRBJ1-1,TRBV20-1,many,CSAREGTIEAFF,TGCAGTGCTAGAGAGGGAACAATTGAAGCTTTCTTT
NA,TRBJ1-4,TRBV2,many,CASRGTGMREKLFF,TGTGCCAGCAGGGGAACAGGGATGCGAGAAAAACTGTTTTTT
TRBD2,TRBJ2-1,TRBV9,many,CASSPMGGKDEQFF,TGTGCCAGCAGCCCTATGGGGGGGAAGGATGAGCAGTTCTTC
TRBD2,TRBJ2-1,TRBV7-2,many,CASSLLAGTYNEQFF,TGTGCCAGCAGCTTACTAGCGGGGACCTACAATGAGCAGTTCTTC
NA,TRBJ2-1,TRBV10-2,many,CASGLNEQFF,TGCGCCAGCGGGTTGAATGAGCAGTTCTTC
TRBD1,TRBJ2-2,TRBV5-1,many,CASSPGQANTGELFF,TGCGCCAGCAGTCCCGGACAGGCGAACACCGGGGAGCTGTTTTTT
NA,TRBJ2-2,TRBV12-3/TRBV12-4,many,CASTPGRVGTGELFF,TGTGCCAGCACCCCTGGTAGGGTGGGGACCGGGGAGCTGTTTTTT
NA,TRBJ1-1,TRBV29-1,many,CSVAGGGLLNTEAFF,TGCAGCGTTGCGGGGGGGGGGCTTTTGAACACTGAAGCTTTCTTT
TRBD1,TRBJ1-1,TRBV6-5,NA,CASSPGQSIFVVFF,TGTGCCAGCAGTCCGGGACAGAGTATATTTGTAGTTTTCTTT
NA,TRBJ1-1,TRBV4-1,many,CASSQGGLGTEAFF,TGCGCCAGCAGCCAAGGGGGATTGGGGACTGAAGCTTTCTTT
TRBD1,TRBJ1-5,TRBV5-6,many,CASSSGTGGEPQHF,TGTGCCAGCAGTTCCGGGACAGGGGGCGAGCCCCAGCATTTT
TRBD1,TRBJ1-5,TRBV6-5,many,CASSPGGDRQPQHF,TGTGCCAGCAGCCCGGGAGGGGACAGGCAGCCCCAGCATTTT
TRBD1,TRBJ1-2,TRBV20-1,many,CSARDPHDRDYGYTF,TGCAGTGCTAGAGATCCCCACGACAGGGACTATGGCTACACCTTC
TRBD1,TRBJ1-2,TRBV24-1,many,CATSDRDREGYTF,TGTGCCACCAGTGACCGGGACAGGGAGGGCTACACCTTC
TRBD1,TRBJ1-5,TRBV4-1,NA,CASSGWDRANQPQHF,TGCGCCAGCAGCGGTTGGGACAGGGCCAATCAGCCCCAGCATTTT
NA,TRBJ2-1,TRBV5-1,many,CASRGSGEQFF,TGCGCCAGCAGGGGCAGTGGTGAGCAGTTCTTC
TRBD2,TRBJ2-1,TRBV27,NA,CASSLRLAGAYNVQFF,TGTGCCAGCAGTCTCAGACTAGCGGGAGCATACAATGTGCAGTTCTTC
NA,TRBJ2-3,TRBV6-5,many,CASSYRDGTDTQYF,TGTGCCAGCAGTTACAGAGATGGCACAGATACGCAGTATTTT
TRBD1,TRBJ1-1,TRBV6-4,many,CASKIEQGAEAFF,TGTGCCAGCAAGATAGAACAGGGGGCTGAAGCTTTCTTT
NA,TRBJ2-5,TRBV28,many,CASSRRGGTQYF,TGTGCCAGCAGTAGACGAGGGGGGACCCAGTACTTC